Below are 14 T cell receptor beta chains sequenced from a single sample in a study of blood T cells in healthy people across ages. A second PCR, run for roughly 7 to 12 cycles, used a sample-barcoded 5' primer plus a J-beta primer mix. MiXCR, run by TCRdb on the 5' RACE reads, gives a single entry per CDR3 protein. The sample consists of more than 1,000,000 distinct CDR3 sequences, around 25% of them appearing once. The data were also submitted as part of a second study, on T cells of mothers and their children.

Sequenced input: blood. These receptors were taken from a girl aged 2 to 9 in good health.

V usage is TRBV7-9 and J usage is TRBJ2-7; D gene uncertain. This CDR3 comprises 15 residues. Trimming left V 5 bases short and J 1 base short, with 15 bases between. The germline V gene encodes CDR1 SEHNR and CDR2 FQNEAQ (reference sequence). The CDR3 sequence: CASSPSRLRSYEQYF. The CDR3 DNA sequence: TGTGCCAGCAGCCCTTCGCGACTCCGATCCTACGAGCAGTACTTC.

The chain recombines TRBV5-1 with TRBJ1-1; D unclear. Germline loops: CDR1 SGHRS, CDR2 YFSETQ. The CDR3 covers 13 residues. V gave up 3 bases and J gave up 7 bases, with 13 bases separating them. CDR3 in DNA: TGCGCCAGCAGCTCAGGAATAGAGGATGAAGCTTTCTTT. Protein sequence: CASSSGIEDEAFF.

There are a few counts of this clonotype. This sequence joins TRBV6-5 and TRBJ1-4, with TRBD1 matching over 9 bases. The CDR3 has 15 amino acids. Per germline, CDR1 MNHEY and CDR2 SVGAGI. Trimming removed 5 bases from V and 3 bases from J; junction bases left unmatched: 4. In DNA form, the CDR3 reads TGTGCCAGCAGTAACTACAGGGGGCCTAATGAAAAACTGTTTTTT. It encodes CASSNYRGPNEKLFF.

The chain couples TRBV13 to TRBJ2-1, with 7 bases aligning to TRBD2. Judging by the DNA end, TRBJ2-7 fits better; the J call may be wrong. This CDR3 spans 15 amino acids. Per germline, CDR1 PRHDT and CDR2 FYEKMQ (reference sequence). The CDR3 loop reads CASSLSGEETYEQYF. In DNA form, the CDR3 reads TGTGCCAGCAGCTTAAGCGGGGAGGAGACCTACGAGCAGTACTTC.

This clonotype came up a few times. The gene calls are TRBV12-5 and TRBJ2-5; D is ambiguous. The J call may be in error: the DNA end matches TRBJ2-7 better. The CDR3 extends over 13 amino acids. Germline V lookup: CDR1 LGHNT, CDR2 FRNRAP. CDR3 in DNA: TGTGCTAGTGGTTTGGCACAGACTTACGAGCAGTACTTC. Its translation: CASGLAQTYEQYF.

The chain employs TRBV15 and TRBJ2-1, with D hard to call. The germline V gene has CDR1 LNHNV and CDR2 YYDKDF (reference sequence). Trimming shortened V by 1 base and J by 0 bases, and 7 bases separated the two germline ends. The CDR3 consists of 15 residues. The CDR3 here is CATSRVQSSYNEQFF. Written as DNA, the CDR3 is TGTGCCACCAGCAGAGTCCAGAGCTCCTACAATGAGCAGTTCTTC.

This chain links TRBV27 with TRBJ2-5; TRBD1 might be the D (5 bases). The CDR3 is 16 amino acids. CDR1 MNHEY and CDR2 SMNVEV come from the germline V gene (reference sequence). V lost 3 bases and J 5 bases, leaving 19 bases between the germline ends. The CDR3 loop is CASSLDGRLKGETQYF. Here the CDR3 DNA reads TGTGCCAGCAGTTTGGATGGCAGGCTTAAGGGGGAGACCCAGTACTTC.

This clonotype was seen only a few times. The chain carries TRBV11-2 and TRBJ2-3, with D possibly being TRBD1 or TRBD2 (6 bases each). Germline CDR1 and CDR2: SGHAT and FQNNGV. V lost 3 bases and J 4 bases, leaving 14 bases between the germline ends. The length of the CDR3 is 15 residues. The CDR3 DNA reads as TGTGCCAGCAGCTTTATATTGGGGGGCCCAGATACGCAGTATTTT. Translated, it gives CASSFILGGPDTQYF.

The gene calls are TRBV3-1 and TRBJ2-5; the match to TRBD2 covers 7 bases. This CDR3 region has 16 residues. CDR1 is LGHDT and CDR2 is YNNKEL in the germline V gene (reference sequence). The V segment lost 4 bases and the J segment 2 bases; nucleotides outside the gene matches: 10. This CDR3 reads CASSRDSTSRQETQYF. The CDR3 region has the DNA TGTGCCAGCAGCCGAGATTCGACTAGCCGGCAAGAGACCCAGTACTTC.

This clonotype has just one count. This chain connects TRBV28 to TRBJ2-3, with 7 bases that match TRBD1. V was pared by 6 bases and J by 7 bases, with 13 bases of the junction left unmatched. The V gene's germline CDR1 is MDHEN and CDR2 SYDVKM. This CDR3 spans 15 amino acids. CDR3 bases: TGTGCCAGCAGCCTCGACAGGGTTGAAGGGTATACGCAGTATTTT. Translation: CASSLDRVEGYTQYF.

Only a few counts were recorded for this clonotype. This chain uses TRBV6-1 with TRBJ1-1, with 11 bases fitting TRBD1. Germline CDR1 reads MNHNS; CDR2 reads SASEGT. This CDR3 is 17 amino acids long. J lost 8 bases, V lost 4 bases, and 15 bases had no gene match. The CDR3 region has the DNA TGTGCCAGCAGTGGCAGGCGCCTGGACAGGGGGCGTAGAGAAGCTTTCTTT. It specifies CASSGRRLDRGRREAFF.

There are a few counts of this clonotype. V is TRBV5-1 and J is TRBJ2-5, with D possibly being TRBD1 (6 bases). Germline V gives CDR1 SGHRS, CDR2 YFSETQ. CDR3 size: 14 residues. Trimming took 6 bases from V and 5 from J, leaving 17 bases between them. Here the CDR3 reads CASNLQGPGETQYF. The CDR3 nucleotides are TGCGCCAGCAACCTACAGGGTCCCGGGGAGACCCAGTACTTC.

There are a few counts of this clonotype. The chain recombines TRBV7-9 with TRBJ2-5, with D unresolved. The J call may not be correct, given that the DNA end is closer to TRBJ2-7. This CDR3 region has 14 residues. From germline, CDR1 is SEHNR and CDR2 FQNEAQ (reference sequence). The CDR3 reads CASSLSQTHYEQYF. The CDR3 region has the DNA TGTGCCAGCAGCTTGTCGCAGACACACTACGAGCAGTACTTC.

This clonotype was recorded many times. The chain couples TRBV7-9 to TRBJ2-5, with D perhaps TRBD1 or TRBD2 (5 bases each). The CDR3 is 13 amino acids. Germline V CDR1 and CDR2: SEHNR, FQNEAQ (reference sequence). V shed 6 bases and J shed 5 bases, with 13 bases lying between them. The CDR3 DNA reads TGTGCCAGCAGGAGTGGGGGTCGGGAGACCCAGTACTTC. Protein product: CASRSGGRETQYF.